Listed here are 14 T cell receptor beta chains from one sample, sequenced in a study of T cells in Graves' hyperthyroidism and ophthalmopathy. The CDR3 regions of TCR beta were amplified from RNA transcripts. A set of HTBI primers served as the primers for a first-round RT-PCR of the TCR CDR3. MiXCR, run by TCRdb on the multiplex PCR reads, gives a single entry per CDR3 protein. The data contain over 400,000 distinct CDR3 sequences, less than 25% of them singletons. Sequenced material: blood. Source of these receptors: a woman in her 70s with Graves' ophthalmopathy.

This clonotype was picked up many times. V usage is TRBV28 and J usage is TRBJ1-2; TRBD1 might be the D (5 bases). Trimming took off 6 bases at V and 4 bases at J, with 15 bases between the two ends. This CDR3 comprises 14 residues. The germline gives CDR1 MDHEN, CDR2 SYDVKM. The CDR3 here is CASSFQGSSYGYTF. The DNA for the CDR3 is TGTGCCAGCAGCTTCCAGGGCAGCAGCTATGGCTACACCTTC.

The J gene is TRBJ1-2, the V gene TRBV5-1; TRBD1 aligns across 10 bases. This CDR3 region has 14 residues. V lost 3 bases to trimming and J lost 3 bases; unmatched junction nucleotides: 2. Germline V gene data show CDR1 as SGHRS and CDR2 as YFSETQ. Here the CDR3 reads CASSWTGGDYGYTF. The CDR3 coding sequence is TGCGCCAGCAGCTGGACAGGGGGGGACTATGGCTACACCTTC.

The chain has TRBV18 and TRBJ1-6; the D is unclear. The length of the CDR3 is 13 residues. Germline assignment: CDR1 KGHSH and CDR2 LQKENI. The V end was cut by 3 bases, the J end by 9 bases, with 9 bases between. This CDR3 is CASSPREVSPLHF. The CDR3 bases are TGTGCCAGCTCACCTCGAGAGGTTTCACCCCTCCACTTT.

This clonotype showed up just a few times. DNA of the CDR3: TGTGCCAGCAGCTTGACAGGTCGGGAGCTGTTTTTT. It encodes CASSLTGRELFF. The chain is built from TRBV11-3 and TRBJ2-2, with D maybe TRBD1 (6 bases). The germline V gene encodes CDR1 SGHNT and CDR2 YENEEA. The CDR3 consists of 12 residues. V was shortened by 3 bases and J by 9 bases, with 8 bases between the two germline ends.

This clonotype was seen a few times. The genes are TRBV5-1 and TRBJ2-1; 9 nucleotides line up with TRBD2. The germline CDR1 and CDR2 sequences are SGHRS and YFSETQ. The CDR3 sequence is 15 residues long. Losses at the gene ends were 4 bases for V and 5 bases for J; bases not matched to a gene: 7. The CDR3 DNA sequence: TGCGCCAGCAGCCCGGGGGCTAGCGGGAACAATGAGCAGTTCTTC. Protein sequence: CASSPGASGNNEQFF.

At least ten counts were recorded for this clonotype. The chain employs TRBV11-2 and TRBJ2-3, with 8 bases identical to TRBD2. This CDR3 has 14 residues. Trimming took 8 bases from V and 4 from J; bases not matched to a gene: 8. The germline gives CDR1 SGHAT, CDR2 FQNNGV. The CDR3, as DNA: TGTGCCAGCGGGCGGAGCGGGAGATCAGATACGCAGTATTTT. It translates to CASGRSGRSDTQYF.

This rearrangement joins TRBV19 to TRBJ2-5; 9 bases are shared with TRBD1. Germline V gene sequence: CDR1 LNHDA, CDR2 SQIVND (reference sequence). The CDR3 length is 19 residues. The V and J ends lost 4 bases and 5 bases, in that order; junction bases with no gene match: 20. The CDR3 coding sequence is TGTGCCAGTAGTACTACCGGGACAGGGCATTATCGGGGTAGGGAGACCCAGTACTTC. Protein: CASSTTGTGHYRGRETQYF.

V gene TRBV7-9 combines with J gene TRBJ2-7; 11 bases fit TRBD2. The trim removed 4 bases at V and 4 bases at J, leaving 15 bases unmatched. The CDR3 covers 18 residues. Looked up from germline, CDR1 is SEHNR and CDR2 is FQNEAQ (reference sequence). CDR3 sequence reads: CASSWRQGGLADSYEQYF. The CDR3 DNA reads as TGTGCCAGCAGCTGGAGACAGGGGGGACTAGCGGACTCATACGAGCAGTACTTC.

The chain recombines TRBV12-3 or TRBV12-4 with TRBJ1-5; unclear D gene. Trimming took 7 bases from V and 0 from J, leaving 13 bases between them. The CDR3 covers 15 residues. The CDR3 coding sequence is TGTGCCAGCAATCGTGGACTCCCTAGCAATCAGCCCCAGCATTTT. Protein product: CASNRGLPSNQPQHF.

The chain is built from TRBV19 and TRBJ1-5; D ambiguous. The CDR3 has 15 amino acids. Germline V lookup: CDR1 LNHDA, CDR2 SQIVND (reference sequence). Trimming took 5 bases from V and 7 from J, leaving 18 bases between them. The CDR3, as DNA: TGTGCCAGTAGTCCTCAGGACGGCAACCTCCAGCCCCAGCATTTT. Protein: CASSPQDGNLQPQHF.

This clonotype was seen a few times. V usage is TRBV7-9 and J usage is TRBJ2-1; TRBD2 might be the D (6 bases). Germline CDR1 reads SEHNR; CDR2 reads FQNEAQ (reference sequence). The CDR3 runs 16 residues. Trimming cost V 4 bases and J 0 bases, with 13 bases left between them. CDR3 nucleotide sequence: TGTGCCAGCAGCTCATGGGGCGGGACCTCCTACAATGAGCAGTTCTTC. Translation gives CASSSWGGTSYNEQFF.

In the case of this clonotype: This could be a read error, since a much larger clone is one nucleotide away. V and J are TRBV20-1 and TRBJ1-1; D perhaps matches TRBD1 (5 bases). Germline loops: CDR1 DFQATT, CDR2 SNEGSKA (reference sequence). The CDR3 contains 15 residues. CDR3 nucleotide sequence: TGCAGTGCTAACCCCGGGCCCTCGTTGGACACTCAAGCTTTCTTT. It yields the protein CSANPGPSLDTQAFF.

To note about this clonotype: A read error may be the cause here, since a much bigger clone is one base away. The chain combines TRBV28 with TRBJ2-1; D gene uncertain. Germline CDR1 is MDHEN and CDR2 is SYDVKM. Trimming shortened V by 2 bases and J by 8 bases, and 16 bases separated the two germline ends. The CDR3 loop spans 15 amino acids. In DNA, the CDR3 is TGTGCCAGCAGTTTAGGCTGGCAGACATACGATGAGCAGTTCTTC. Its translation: CASSLGWQTYDEQFF.

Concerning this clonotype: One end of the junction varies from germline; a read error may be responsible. The CDR3 region is CASSSRRGAYNERFF. The CDR3 coding sequence is TGTGCCAGCAGTTCTCGCCGGGGCGCCTACAATGAGCGGTTCTTC. The rearrangement joins TRBV27 to TRBJ2-1; D possibly matches TRBD1 or TRBD2 (5 bases each). The CDR3 loop spans 15 amino acids. Looked up from germline, CDR1 is MNHEY and CDR2 is SMNVEV (reference sequence).